One and the same sample provided the 3 T cell receptor beta chains below, sequenced in a study of cytomegalovirus exposure and HLA in healthy donors. Both 60 Vbeta primers and 13 Jbeta primers went into the PCR. The table came from immunoSEQ multiplex PCR; TCRdb's copy has only in-frame clones and leaves some out. The sample table sets out about 140,000 clones. The sample comprised PBMCs. The receptor set was obtained from a man in his forties in good health and CMV-seronegative.

V gene TRBV5-6 combines with J gene TRBJ2-1; the match to TRBD1 covers 9 bases. The germline V gene encodes CDR1 SGHDT and CDR2 YYEEEE. The CDR3 totals 11 residues. Trimming removed 3 bases from V and 14 bases from J; junction bases left unmatched: 3. CDR3 nucleotide sequence: TGTGCCAGCAGCTCCCGGGACAGGGAGTTCTTC. It is translated as CASSSRDREFF.

The V and J genes are TRBV13 and TRBJ1-2, with D possibly TRBD1 on 6 matching bases. Per the germline V gene, CDR1 is PRHDT and CDR2 is FYEKMQ (reference sequence). Between the trimmed V and J ends, which lost 0 bases and 5 bases, there was a span of 16 bases. The CDR3 spans 16 residues. The CDR3 DNA reads as TGTGCCAGCAGCTTAGGGCAGGGGCGGAAAGGATATGGCTACACCTTC. Its translation: CASSLGQGRKGYGYTF.

As for this clone: Other DNA sequences in the same sample also yield this CDR3. This rearrangement joins TRBV7-3 to TRBJ2-1, with D possibly TRBD2 on 5 matching bases. Trimming removed 2 bases from V and 0 bases from J, with 8 bases in between. CDR1 is SGHTA, CDR2 FQGTGA, per germline. The CDR3 covers 15 residues. The CDR3, as DNA: TGTGCCAGCAGCTTACTAGCATCCTCCTACAATGAGCAGTTCTTC. Residues: CASSLLASSYNEQFF. Full variable domain (missing parts from reference TRBV7-3 and TRBJ2-1): GAGVSQTPSNKVTEKGKYVELRCDPISGHTALYWYRQSLGQGPEFLIYFQGTGAADDSGLPNDRFFAVRPEGSVSTLKIQRTERGDSAVYLCASSLLASSYNEQFFGPGTRLTVL.